A selection of T cell receptor beta chains follows, all from one sample in a study of regulatory T cells in long-lasting Graves disease. Via MiXCR, TCRdb re-called the multiplex PCR reads, giving one row per CDR3 protein. The sample consists of about 460,000 distinct CDR3 sequences, around a fifth of them appearing once. This specimen was peripheral blood mononuclear cells (PBMCs), taken when the disease was refractory, from a patient treated with antithyroid drugs. Receptor source: a female donor with Graves disease. Each CDR3 is given with its conserved first and last residue. Fields, in order: V gene, J gene, clone size, D gene, CDR3 DNA, CDR3 protein. D genes are given only for firm matches. The size of a clone is reported for some rows only, either as once, few or many, or as a class for expanded clones.

TRBV7-8	TRBJ2-2	many	NA	TGTGCCACCCAAGGAACCGGGCGTTTCGCGAACACCGGGGAGCTGTTTTTT	CATQGTGRFANTGELFF
TRBV19	TRBJ1-2	NA	NA	TGTGCCAGTAGTCCCGACAGGCGCTATGGCTACACCTTC	CASSPDRRYGYTF
TRBV20-1	TRBJ1-6	NA	NA	TGCAGTGCTAGAGGACAGAATTCACCCCTCCACTTT	CSARGQNSPLHF
TRBV7-2	TRBJ2-7	NA	TRBD2	TGTGCCAGCAGCTCCCTGATTGGGGGGGCCTACGAGCAGTACTTC	CASSSLIGGAYEQYF
TRBV19	TRBJ1-4	NA	TRBD1	TGTGCCAGTAGCACCTACAGGGGGCCAGAAACTAATGAAAAACTGTTTTTT	CASSTYRGPETNEKLFF
TRBV10-3	TRBJ1-2	NA	NA	TGTGCCACCGGGGGGGATAACTATGGCTACACCTTC	CATGGDNYGYTF
TRBV4-1	TRBJ1-2	once	NA	TGCGCCAACAGCCAAGATGAGGGTAACTATGGCTACACCTTC	CANSQDEGNYGYTF
TRBV28	TRBJ1-5	many	NA	TGTGCCAGCAGTTTACGGTCAGGGAGGCAGCCCCAGCATTTT	CASSLRSGRQPQHF
TRBV30	TRBJ2-7	few	TRBD2	TGTGCCTGGAGTGCGGGGGGCGAGCAGTACTTC	CAWSAGGEQYF
TRBV27	TRBJ2-7	many	TRBD1	TGTGCCAGCAGTCTTAAGGGGGCCACAAAGGACGAGCAGTACTTC	CASSLKGATKDEQYF
TRBV7-8	TRBJ2-3	few	NA	TGTGCCAGCAGCGTAAGCACAGATACGCAGTATTTT	CASSVSTDTQYF
TRBV5-1	TRBJ2-7	few	TRBD1	TGCGCCAGCAGCCGGACAGGAAGGTTCGACGAGCAGTACTTC	CASSRTGRFDEQYF
TRBV7-2	TRBJ2-2	NA	NA	TGTGCCAGCAGCCCCCTTGATTCCAGGGAGCTGTTTTTT	CASSPLDSRELFF
TRBV20-1	TRBJ2-7	few	NA	TGCAGTGCTACAATGGGACCCACCGACTCCTACGAGCAGTACTTC	CSATMGPTDSYEQYF
TRBV20-1	TRBJ2-2	NA	TRBD2	TGCAGTGCTAGAGGGGGACTAGCCGGTTCCGGGGAGCTGTTTTTT	CSARGGLAGSGELFF
TRBV29-1	TRBJ1-2	few	NA	TGCAGCGTTGAAGTTGATGGCTACACCTTC	CSVEVDGYTF
TRBV7-2	TRBJ2-5	NA	TRBD2	TGTGCCAGCAGCTTAAGCGGACTAGCGACAGAGACCCAGTACTTC	CASSLSGLATETQYF
TRBV27	TRBJ2-2	few	TRBD2	TGTGCCAGCAGTCGCCGGACTAGCGGTACGAACACCGGGGAGCTGTTTTTT	CASSRRTSGTNTGELFF
TRBV28	TRBJ2-3	few	NA	TGTGCCAGCGCCGTGGTACAAAGAGATACGCAGTATTTT	CASAVVQRDTQYF
TRBV4-1	TRBJ2-2	few	NA	TGCGCCAGCAGCCAAGACAGGGCGTCCCTCACCGGGGAGCTGTTTTTT	CASSQDRASLTGELFF
TRBV9	TRBJ2-5	many	NA	TGTGCCAGCAGCGTTGGGGTCAGTGTTGGAGAGACCCAGTACTTC	CASSVGVSVGETQYF
TRBV7-9	TRBJ1-2	NA	NA	TGTGCCAGCAGCTCTAAAGGACAGCTCCCGTCTAACTATGGCTACACCTTC	CASSSKGQLPSNYGYTF
TRBV6-5	TRBJ1-5	many	NA	TGTGCCAGCAGTTACTCAGGCGGAGGTCAGCCCCAGCATTTT	CASSYSGGGQPQHF
TRBV7-9	TRBJ1-2	many	NA	TGTGCCAGCAGCTTAGGGGGCCGTGGCTACACCTTC	CASSLGGRGYTF
TRBV7-9	TRBJ2-7	many	NA	TGTGCCAGCAGTCCCGATCAGAGCTCCTACGAGCAGTACTTC	CASSPDQSSYEQYF
TRBV18	TRBJ2-5	few	NA	TGTGCCAGCTCACCGCTGGGCTTACAAGAGACCCAGTACTTC	CASSPLGLQETQYF
TRBV6-1	TRBJ2-7	NA	NA	TGTGCCAGCAGAACGGGACTCTACGAGCAGTACTTC	CASRTGLYEQYF
TRBV19	TRBJ2-7	few	TRBD2	TGTGCCAGTAGTTTGACTAGCGGGAACCACCTAAATTTC	CASSLTSGNHLNF
TRBV25-1	TRBJ2-1	NA	NA	TGTGCCAGCAGTGGCCGTCCGGGGGAGAATGAGCAGTTCTTC	CASSGRPGENEQFF
TRBV6-5	TRBJ2-7	many	TRBD1	TGTGCCAGCAGTTTCGGGACAGCCCTCGAGCAGTACTTC	CASSFGTALEQYF
TRBV6-5	TRBJ1-2	NA	NA	TGTGCCAGCAGTTACCCGGACGCTGGCTACACCTTC	CASSYPDAGYTF
TRBV2	TRBJ2-7	many	TRBD1	TGTGCCAGCAGTGACCGACAGGGGGCCTCCGACGAGCAGTACTTC	CASSDRQGASDEQYF
TRBV29-1	TRBJ1-1	many	NA	TGCAGCGTTGCTAGGACAGTGTCCATGAACACTGAAGCTTTCTTT	CSVARTVSMNTEAFF
TRBV6-2/TRBV6-3	TRBJ2-7	many	TRBD2	TGTGCCAGCACCACCCTGACTAGCGGCTACGAGCAGTACTTC	CASTTLTSGYEQYF
TRBV29-1	TRBJ1-1	many	NA	TGCAGCGTTGTGTGGCAGAACACTGAAGCTTTCTTT	CSVVWQNTEAFF
TRBV28	TRBJ1-1	many	NA	TGTGCCAGCAGTTTCCCAGGGAGCGTGAACACTGAAGCTTTCTTT	CASSFPGSVNTEAFF
TRBV7-2	TRBJ1-4	many	NA	TGTGCCAGCAGCTACAGAAGGGGGTCAACTAATGAAAAACTGTTTTTT	CASSYRRGSTNEKLFF
TRBV9	TRBJ2-5	few	TRBD2	TGTGCCAGCAGCGTAGTAGGCACTAGCGGGGGGGCCTCATTACAAGAGACCCAGTACTTC	CASSVVGTSGGASLQETQYF
TRBV12-3/TRBV12-4	TRBJ2-7	few	TRBD2	TGTGCCAGCTCACCACTAGCGGGGGGCACCTACGAGCAGTACTTC	CASSPLAGGTYEQYF
TRBV9	TRBJ2-7	few	TRBD2	TGTGCCAGCAGCGTTGGGCTAGCGGACTCCTACGAGCAGTACTTC	CASSVGLADSYEQYF
TRBV30	TRBJ1-6	NA	NA	TGTGCCTGGGGACAGTATAATTCACCCCTCCACTTT	CAWGQYNSPLHF
TRBV7-3	TRBJ2-2	many	TRBD1	TGTGCCAGCAGCCCCGGACAGGGTAGCGGGGAGCTGTTTTTT	CASSPGQGSGELFF
TRBV12-3/TRBV12-4	TRBJ1-2	many	NA	TGTGCCAGCAGTGGAAGCTATGGCTACACCTTC	CASSGSYGYTF
TRBV13	TRBJ1-2	NA	NA	TGTGCCAGCAGCTTAAGCGACGAGGAGGGCTTTTTTACACTTTATGGCTACACCTTC	CASSLSDEEGFFTLYGYTF
TRBV11-2	TRBJ2-1	NA	NA	TGTGCCAGCAGCTCCTTAAATGAGCAGTTCTTC	CASSSLNEQFF
TRBV6-1	TRBJ1-6	NA	NA	TGTGCCACCCTAAAGAAGTCGGGGCAGGGTTTTTCACCCCTCCACTTT	CATLKKSGQGFSPLHF